This T cell receptor (beta chain) was retrieved from a study of shared clonotypes between healthy human individuals. On the study more broadly: The plates for each donor numbered three CD4 naive, three CD4 memory, two CD8 naive and one CD8 memory.

This clone was counted a single time. This sample includes further DNA sequences coding for the same CDR3. Only CD45RO-negative cells positively selected for CCR7 counted as naive CD8 cells, so terminally differentiated effector memory CD45RA+ cells were excluded. How the authors handled the data: ImmunoSEQ yielded junction-only sequences lacking quality scores, so filtering differed. Assay: immunoSEQ multiplex PCR; the TCRdb copy retains only in-frame clones and omits some. Clone size and V and J calls were adopted from that table, with D and trimming inferred from the DNA. Among more than 600,000 clones listed, about 90% were seen once. Trimming took 3 bases from V and 1 from J, leaving 6 bases between them. The CDR3 length is 13 residues. Germline assignment: CDR1 SGHTA and CDR2 FQGTGA.

The material sequenced was naive CD8+ T cells sorted from blood. V and J are TRBV7-3 and TRBJ1-1; no reliable D call. This receptor was taken from a man aged 25-45 years in good health. Written as DNA, the CDR3 is TGTGCCAGCAGCTTCGGTGGGAACACTGAAGCTTTCTTT. Translating it yields CASSFGGNTEAFF.